The next 31 T cell receptor beta chains were all read from a single sample in a study of blood T cell repertoires in COVID-19. Clones were read by immunoSEQ multiplex PCR, and TCRdb kept only the in-frame ones, dropping some. The table shows around 110,000 clones, with 80% occurring only once. What was sequenced was peripheral blood. All receptors derive from a man in his 60s with active or convalescent COVID-19.

The genes are TRBV9 and TRBJ1-5, with TRBD1 matching 8 bases. Germline V gene lookup returns CDR1 SGDLS and CDR2 YYNGEE. CDR3 length: 20 amino acids. V gave up 6 bases and J gave up 0 bases; unmatched junction bases: 20. The CDR3 DNA is TGTGCCAGCACCCGTCAGAGGGGGGGACAGGTGCTCAATAGCAATCAGCCCCAGCATTTT. This gives the protein CASTRQRGGQVLNSNQPQHF.

This clone was picked up a small number of times. The genes are TRBV28 and TRBJ1-2, with D hard to call. Germline values: CDR1 MDHEN, CDR2 SYDVKM. The CDR3 spans 13 residues. V lost 9 bases and J lost 4, with 15 bases in between. CDR3 amino acids: CASSQVPSYGYTF. In DNA, the CDR3 is TGTGCCAGTTCCCAGGTTCCGAGCTATGGCTACACCTTC.

In its sample, this clone was seen once. J is TRBJ1-1 and V is TRBV28, with 10 bases aligning to TRBD1. CDR1 and CDR2 (germline): MDHEN, SYDVKM. This CDR3 is built from 11 residues. Trimming removed 8 bases from V and 8 bases from J; junction bases left unmatched: 2. CDR3 DNA sequence: TGTGCCAGCCGGGGACAGGGGGAAGCTTTCTTT. Translated, it gives CASRGQGEAFF.

V is TRBV7-2 and J is TRBJ2-1; D gene uncertain. The CDR3 extends over 13 amino acids. Trimming shortened V by 3 bases and J by 5 bases, and 8 bases separated the two germline ends. Germline V lookup: CDR1 SGHTA, CDR2 FQGNSA. The CDR3 region has the DNA TGTGCCAGCAGCTTGGGCAGAGACAATGAGCAGTTCTTC. Translation gives CASSLGRDNEQFF.

This chain links TRBV10-3 with TRBJ2-7; 11 bases are a match to TRBD2. CDR1 is ENHRY, CDR2 SYGVKD, per germline. The V segment lost 6 bases and the J segment 1 base; nucleotides outside the gene matches: 5. This CDR3 contains 15 residues. The CDR3 nucleotides read TGTGCCATCAGGCCGGGACTAGCGGAGTCCTACGAGCAGTACTTC. It encodes CAIRPGLAESYEQYF.

The chain has TRBV6-8 and TRBJ1-5; D is possibly TRBD1 (5 bases). CDR1 and CDR2 from the germline V gene are MNHGY and SAAAGT. Trimming stripped 8 bases from V and 1 base from J, with 18 bases between. CDR3 length: 16 residues. The CDR3 region is CASLHLWGGSNQPQHF. The CDR3 DNA is TGTGCCAGCCTACACCTTTGGGGGGGGAGCAATCAGCCCCAGCATTTT.

V is TRBV6-6 and J is TRBJ2-7; tentatively, D is TRBD2 (6 bases). This CDR3 is 15 amino acids long. The V gene's germline CDR1 is MNHNY and CDR2 SVGAGI (reference sequence). Trimming shortened V by 3 bases and J by 2 bases, and 14 bases separated the two germline ends. In nucleotides, the CDR3 is TGTGCCAGCAGTTATCCGGGGGAGTCCGCCTACGAGCAGTACTTC. This encodes CASSYPGESAYEQYF.

The chain employs TRBV27 and TRBJ2-2; the D gene is possibly TRBD2 (6 bases). Germline V gene data show CDR1 as MNHEY and CDR2 as SMNVEV (reference sequence). Trimming removed 5 bases at V and 7 bases at J, with 17 bases between. This CDR3 is 15 amino acids long. The CDR3 spells CASSREDGVRGELFF. CDR3 DNA sequence: TGTGCCAGCAGTAGGGAGGATGGAGTTCGCGGGGAGCTGTTTTTT.

J is TRBJ2-7 and V is TRBV5-4, with TRBD1 matching 7 bases. Germline CDR1 and CDR2: SGHNT and YYREEE (reference sequence). The CDR3 is 13 amino acids. The V segment lost 5 bases and the J segment 4 bases; nucleotides outside the gene matches: 6. This CDR3 reads CASSHDREYEQYF. The CDR3 DNA reads TGTGCCAGCAGTCACGACAGGGAATACGAGCAGTACTTC.

The chain links TRBV27 to TRBJ2-7; 8 nucleotides align to TRBD1. Trimming took 2 bases from V and 6 from J; bases not matched to a gene: 15. This CDR3 has 17 amino acids. The germline gives CDR1 MNHEY, CDR2 SMNVEV (reference sequence). In DNA form, the CDR3 reads TGTGCCAGCAGTTTAGGGTTTTGGGGGACAGGAGCTGGCGAGCAGTACTTC. It codes for CASSLGFWGTGAGEQYF.

The chain links TRBV6-7 to TRBJ2-7; 10 nucleotides line up with TRBD1. TRBV6-7 is classed as an ORF, of uncertain function. With V trimmed by 2 bases and J by 5 bases, 6 bases remained unmatched. This CDR3 has 15 amino acids. The CDR3 sequence is CASSYRRQGADEQYF. The CDR3 region has the DNA TGTGCCAGCAGTTACCGACGACAGGGGGCCGACGAGCAGTACTTC.

The CDR3 is CASSLTGTSGYEQYF. CDR3 nucleotide sequence: TGTGCCAGCAGCTTGACCGGGACTAGCGGTTACGAGCAGTACTTC. The chain combines TRBV11-3 with TRBJ2-7; 11 positions match TRBD2. Germline CDR1 SGHNT, CDR2 YENEEA. With V trimmed by 3 bases and J by 4 bases, 5 bases remained unmatched. The CDR3 consists of 15 residues.

V is TRBV10-3 and J is TRBJ2-3; 9 bases fit TRBD2. The germline gives CDR1 ENHRY, CDR2 SYGVKD. J was trimmed by 2 bases and V by 0 bases; bases with no gene match: 3. The CDR3 loop spans 16 amino acids. The DNA of the CDR3 is TGTGCCATCAGTGAGTCTGCGGGAGGGGACACAGATACGCAGTATTTT. Translating gives CAISESAGGDTDTQYF.

On this clone itself: At one boundary the junction diverges from the germline segment, which might be a read error. The chain couples TRBV7-3 to TRBJ2-7; D is possibly TRBD1 (5 bases). The CDR3 loop spans 12 amino acids. CDR1 is SGHTA, CDR2 FQGTGA, per germline. CDR3 nucleotide sequence: TGTGCCAGCAGCTCCCCACGACAGTCCCTGAACTTC. Translating gives CASSSPRQSLNF.

V gene TRBV25-1 combines with J gene TRBJ1-5; D might be TRBD1 (6 bases). V was trimmed by 1 base and J by 6 bases, leaving 13 bases between them. The CDR3 is 15 amino acids. The germline V gene has CDR1 MGHDK and CDR2 SYGVNS. CDR3 in amino acids: CASSESGGMGQPQHF. The CDR3 nucleotides read TGTGCCAGCAGTGAATCTGGGGGCATGGGTCAGCCCCAGCATTTT.

The sample holds a few counts of this clone. The V and J genes are TRBV6-5 and TRBJ1-1; D is perhaps TRBD1 (5 bases). This CDR3 has 16 residues. Trimming removed 1 base from V and 1 base from J, with 13 bases in between. Germline assignment: CDR1 MNHEY and CDR2 SVGAGI. CDR3 protein: CASSYFRGGKNTEAFF. The CDR3 DNA sequence: TGTGCCAGCAGTTACTTCCGGGGGGGGAAGAACACTGAAGCTTTCTTT.

J is TRBJ2-1 and V is TRBV3-1 (or the pseudogene TRBV3-2), with 13 bases that match TRBD2. V lost 4 bases and J lost 2; bases outside the gene matches: 5. The CDR3 is made up of 17 amino acids. Looked up from germline, CDR1 is LGHDT and CDR2 is YNNKEL (reference sequence). The CDR3 spells CASSPRGLAGAYNEQFF. As DNA, the CDR3 is TGTGCCAGCAGCCCTCGCGGACTAGCGGGAGCCTACAATGAGCAGTTCTTC.

This chain connects TRBV6-6 to TRBJ2-1; 7 positions agree with TRBD1. Germline CDR1 MNHNY, CDR2 SVGAGI (reference sequence). V lost 2 bases and J lost 7; bases outside the gene matches: 11. The CDR3 consists of 16 residues. The CDR3: CASSYVTGTARNEQFF. For the CDR3, the DNA is TGTGCCAGCAGTTACGTCACCGGGACAGCGAGGAATGAGCAGTTCTTC.

The rearrangement links TRBV5-1 to TRBJ2-7; D might be TRBD1 (5 bases). Trimming took off 0 bases at V and 7 bases at J, with 14 bases between the two ends. Germline CDR1 SGHRS, CDR2 YFSETQ. CDR3 size: 14 residues. The CDR3 is CASSLGGASIEQYF. DNA of the CDR3: TGCGCCAGCAGCTTGGGGGGCGCAAGCATTGAGCAGTACTTC. The full variable domain, completed using reference TRBV5-1 and TRBJ2-7, is KAGVTQTPRYLIKTRGQQVTLSCSPISGHRSVSWYQQTPGQGLQFLFEYFSETQRNKGNFPGRFSGRQFSNSRSEMNVSTLELGDSALYLCASSLGGASIEQYFGPGTRLTVT.

The CDR3 here is CASSAVRLAGNEQFF. The CDR3 DNA sequence: TGTGCCAGCAGTGCGGTTAGGCTAGCGGGCAATGAGCAGTTCTTC. V is TRBV2 and J is TRBJ2-1, with 8 bases fitting TRBD2. V gave up 4 bases and J gave up 6 bases; unmatched junction bases: 8. The CDR3 extends over 15 amino acids. Germline V gene sequence: CDR1 SNHLY, CDR2 FYNNEI.

The chain combines TRBV3-1 (or the pseudogene TRBV3-2) with TRBJ2-1, with a possible D match to TRBD2 (5 bases). CDR1 and CDR2 from the germline V gene are LGHDT and YNNKEL (reference sequence). The V end was cut by 1 base, the J end by 9 bases, with 10 bases between. CDR3 size: 13 residues. Here the CDR3 DNA reads TGTGCCAGCAGCCAAGGCCCCAGCGGTGAGCAGTTCTTC. It is translated as CASSQGPSGEQFF.

The rearrangement links TRBV6-2 or TRBV6-3 to TRBJ1-3; D is undetermined. The V gene's germline CDR1 is MNHEY and CDR2 SVGEGT. This CDR3 comprises 16 residues. V was cut by 5 bases and J by 0 bases, with 14 bases left in between. The CDR3 region has the DNA TGTGCCAGCAGTCGAGGGATCATCCGCTCTGGAAACACCATATATTTT. Translated, it gives CASSRGIIRSGNTIYF.

This clone was observed once. V usage is TRBV7-2 and J usage is TRBJ1-1; D is possibly TRBD1 (6 bases). The germline gives CDR1 SGHTA, CDR2 FQGNSA. Trimming cost V 5 bases and J 3 bases, with 10 bases left between them. There are 13 residues in the CDR3. The CDR3 nucleotides are TGTGCCAGCAGCCCCCACAGGGACACTGAAGCTTTCTTT. Protein: CASSPHRDTEAFF.

This chain links TRBV28 with TRBJ2-5; 8 positions match TRBD2. CDR1 is MDHEN, CDR2 SYDVKM, per germline. The CDR3 extends over 17 amino acids. The J segment lost 0 bases and the V segment lost 5 bases, leaving 11 bases of the junction unmatched. The CDR3 region has the DNA TGTGCCAGCAGTCAAAAGAGGCTAGCGGGTTACCAAGAGACCCAGTACTTC. This encodes CASSQKRLAGYQETQYF.

This clone was recorded once. The chain is built from TRBV11-3 and TRBJ2-1; TRBD2 matches at 11 bases. V lost 5 bases, J lost 8 bases, and 8 bases stayed unmatched. Per germline, CDR1 SGHNT and CDR2 YENEEA. This CDR3 comprises 15 residues. The CDR3 protein is CASSPTSGKVDEQFF. The CDR3 DNA sequence: TGTGCCAGCAGCCCGACTAGCGGGAAGGTTGATGAGCAGTTCTTC.

The V and J genes are TRBV29-1 and TRBJ1-4; D uncertain. The CDR3 sequence is 14 residues long. Between the trimmed V and J ends, which lost 7 bases and 6 bases, there was a span of 18 bases. Germline V CDR1 and CDR2: SQVTM, ANQGSEA. DNA of the CDR3: TGCAGCGCCGTAGGTCGGGGTCTTTATGAAAAACTGTTTTTT. As protein: CSAVGRGLYEKLFF.

This chain links TRBV4-3 with TRBJ2-5; no firm D call. The CDR3 is made up of 14 amino acids. V was pared by 2 bases and J by 0 bases, with 7 bases between. The germline gives CDR1 LGHNA, CDR2 YSLEER. The CDR3 here is CASSQQRDQETQYF. The CDR3 region has the DNA TGCGCCAGCAGCCAACAGCGAGACCAAGAGACCCAGTACTTC.

The chain carries TRBV5-5 and TRBJ1-1; D is undetermined. V dropped 1 base and J dropped 8 bases, with 12 bases sitting between them. The CDR3 sequence is 13 residues long. Per germline, CDR1 SGHKS and CDR2 YYEKEE (reference sequence). CDR3 residues: CASSLNPLGEAFF. The CDR3 nucleotides are TGTGCCAGCAGCTTGAACCCTCTCGGGGAAGCTTTCTTT.

This clone was observed once. This chain uses TRBV9 with TRBJ2-7; 7 bases match TRBD1. The CDR3 is made up of 14 amino acids. Germline V gene data show CDR1 as SGDLS and CDR2 as YYNGEE. V lost 4 bases to trimming and J lost 3 bases; unmatched junction nucleotides: 7. CDR3: CASSPKTGLYEQYF. For the CDR3, the DNA is TGTGCCAGCAGCCCAAAGACAGGGCTCTACGAGCAGTACTTC.

CDR3 region: CATSDLGRGADTQYF. As DNA, the CDR3 is TGTGCCACCAGTGATTTGGGGCGGGGGGCAGATACGCAGTATTTT. V and J are TRBV24-1 and TRBJ2-3, with 8 bases fitting TRBD2. The V gene's germline CDR1 is KGHDR and CDR2 SFDVKD. V gave up 0 bases and J gave up 4 bases; unmatched junction bases: 2. The CDR3 loop spans 15 amino acids.

In this sample, this clone turned up once. The gene calls are TRBV6-5 and TRBJ1-1; D unclear. The germline V gene has CDR1 MNHEY and CDR2 SVGAGI. Trimming left V 6 bases short and J 1 base short, with 9 bases between. The CDR3 runs to 13 residues. CDR3 region: CASSRTGNTEAFF. Written as DNA, the CDR3 is TGTGCCAGCAGCCGAACGGGGAACACTGAAGCTTTCTTT.